This is a list of T cell receptor beta chains from one sample in a study of blood T cell repertoires in COVID-19. The repertoire was sequenced with immunoSEQ multiplex PCR; TCRdb's copy has only in-frame clones and lacks some. This sample has 120,000 to 150,000 clones, with around 80% found just once. What was sequenced was peripheral blood. The receptors derive from a man in his sixties with acute or convalescent COVID-19. Both conserved end residues are part of each CDR3. A D gene is named only where the DNA matches it firmly. Where a row states a size, it is once, few, many or the class of an expanded clone; other rows omit it.

d_call: TRBD1; clone_size: .; v_call: TRBV4-2; j_call: TRBJ1-1; cdr3_nt: TGTGCCAGCAGCCATGAGGGTGGTGGGACAGGGGAACTTGAAGCTTTCTTT; cdr3_aa: CASSHEGGGTGELEAFF
d_call: TRBD1; clone_size: .; v_call: TRBV5-6; j_call: TRBJ1-2; cdr3_nt: TGTGCCAGCAGCCCCTCGGACAGGCTATCCTATGGCTACACCTTC; cdr3_aa: CASSPSDRLSYGYTF
d_call: .; clone_size: .; v_call: TRBV11-2; j_call: TRBJ1-1; cdr3_nt: TGTGCCAGCAGCCCGGGGGTCACTGAAGCTTTCTTT; cdr3_aa: CASSPGVTEAFF
d_call: TRBD2; clone_size: .; v_call: TRBV5-4; j_call: TRBJ2-1; cdr3_nt: TGTGCCAGCAATGGGGCGGGAGAGTATGAGCAGTTCTTC; cdr3_aa: CASNGAGEYEQFF
d_call: TRBD1; clone_size: many; v_call: TRBV7-9; j_call: TRBJ2-7; cdr3_nt: TGTGCCAGCAGCCATTTACAGGGGGCGCATCGTAGGAGCTCCTACGAGCAGTACTTC; cdr3_aa: CASSHLQGAHRRSSYEQYF
d_call: .; clone_size: .; v_call: TRBV19; j_call: TRBJ1-5; cdr3_nt: TGTGCCAGTAGTATAAAAGGGGAAGGAAATCAGCCCCAGCATTTT; cdr3_aa: CASSIKGEGNQPQHF
d_call: .; clone_size: .; v_call: TRBV24-1; j_call: TRBJ2-7; cdr3_nt: TGTGCCACCAGTGTCCCAGGGTTTATCGAGCAGTACTTC; cdr3_aa: CATSVPGFIEQYF
d_call: .; clone_size: .; v_call: TRBV27; j_call: TRBJ2-5; cdr3_nt: TGTGCCAGCAGTTCTCTGGGACTCGGGGGAGAGACCCAGTACTTC; cdr3_aa: CASSSLGLGGETQYF
d_call: TRBD1; clone_size: .; v_call: TRBV6-2/TRBV6-3; j_call: TRBJ2-7; cdr3_nt: TGTGCCAGCAGTTACTCTCCACAGGGGACACGTGGGTACTTC; cdr3_aa: CASSYSPQGTRGYF
d_call: TRBD2; clone_size: .; v_call: TRBV9; j_call: TRBJ2-1; cdr3_nt: TGTGCCAGCAGCGGTACTAGCGCAATGGACAATGAGCAGTTCTTC; cdr3_aa: CASSGTSAMDNEQFF
d_call: .; clone_size: once; v_call: TRBV5-1; j_call: TRBJ1-6; cdr3_nt: TGCGCCAGCAGCTTGGATTCGTTTAATTCACCCCTCCACTTT; cdr3_aa: CASSLDSFNSPLHF
d_call: TRBD2; clone_size: .; v_call: TRBV30; j_call: TRBJ2-7; cdr3_nt: TGTGCCTGGAGTGTGGGTAGCGGGAGAAACGAGCAGTACTTC; cdr3_aa: CAWSVGSGRNEQYF
d_call: TRBD1; clone_size: .; v_call: TRBV2; j_call: TRBJ1-5; cdr3_nt: TGTGCCAGCAGACAGGGGTTGTTTCAGCCCCAGCATTTT; cdr3_aa: CASRQGLFQPQHF